This entry describes one TCR beta chain. What it binds is not known. CDR1 MNHNS and CDR2 SASEGT come from the germline V gene. The CDR3 is 16 amino acids. The junction had 9 bases not matched to a gene; V was cut back by 1 base and J by 6 bases. Sequenced by immunoSEQ multiplex PCR; TCRdb stores in-frame clones only, minus some. This table holds tens of thousands of clones, more than 75% found once. This entry is derived from a study of T cell responses to AZD1222 COVID-19 vaccine. Study summary: Analysis merged second doses at about 4 or about 12 weeks.

The study, taken as a whole, reports: Among spike-specific TCRs, nearly half reportedly target unmutated variant regions. No repertoire was sampled before or during the peak T cell response, only after it.

This sequence was found in an adult in good health. The rearrangement uses TRBV6-1 and TRBJ1-5; 7 bases are shared with TRBD1. The material sequenced was peripheral blood, taken on day 0 of AZD1222 vaccination. The CDR3 loop reads CASSEVRGAIRQPQHF. In DNA, the CDR3 is TGTGCCAGCAGTGAAGTCAGGGGGGCGATACGTCAGCCCCAGCATTTT.